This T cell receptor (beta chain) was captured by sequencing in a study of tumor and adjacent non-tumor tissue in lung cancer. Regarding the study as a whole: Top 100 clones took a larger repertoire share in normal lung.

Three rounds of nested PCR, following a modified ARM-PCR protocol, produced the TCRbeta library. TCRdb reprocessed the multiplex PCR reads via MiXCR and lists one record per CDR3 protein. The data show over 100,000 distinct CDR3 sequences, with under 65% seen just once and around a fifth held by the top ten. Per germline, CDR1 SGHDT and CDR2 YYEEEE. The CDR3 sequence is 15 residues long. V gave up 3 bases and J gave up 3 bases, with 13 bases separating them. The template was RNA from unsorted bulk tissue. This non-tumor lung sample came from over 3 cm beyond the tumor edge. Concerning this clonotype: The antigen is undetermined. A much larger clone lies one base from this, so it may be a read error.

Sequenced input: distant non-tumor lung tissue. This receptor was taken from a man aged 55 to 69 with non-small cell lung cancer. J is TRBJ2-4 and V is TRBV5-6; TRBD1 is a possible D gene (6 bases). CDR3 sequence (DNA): TGTGCCAGCAGCTCGTTGGGGGCGGGCAAAAACATTCAGTACTTC. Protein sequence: CASSSLGAGKNIQYF.